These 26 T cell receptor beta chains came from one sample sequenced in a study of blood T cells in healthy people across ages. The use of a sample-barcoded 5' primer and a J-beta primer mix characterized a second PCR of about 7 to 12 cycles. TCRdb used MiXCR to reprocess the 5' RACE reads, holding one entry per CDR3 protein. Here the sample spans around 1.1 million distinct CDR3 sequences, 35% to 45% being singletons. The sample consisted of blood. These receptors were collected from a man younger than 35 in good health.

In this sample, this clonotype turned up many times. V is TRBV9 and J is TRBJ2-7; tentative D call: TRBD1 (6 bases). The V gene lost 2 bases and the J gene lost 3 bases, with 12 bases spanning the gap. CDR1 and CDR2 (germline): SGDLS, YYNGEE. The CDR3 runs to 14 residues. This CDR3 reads CASSVGETGYEQYF. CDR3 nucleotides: TGTGCCAGCAGCGTTGGGGAGACAGGCTACGAGCAGTACTTC.

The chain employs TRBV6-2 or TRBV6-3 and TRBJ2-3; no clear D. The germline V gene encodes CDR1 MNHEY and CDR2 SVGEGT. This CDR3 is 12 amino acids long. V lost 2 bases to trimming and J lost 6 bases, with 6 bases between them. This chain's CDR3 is CASSYLVDTQYF. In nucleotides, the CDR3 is TGTGCCAGCAGTTACCTCGTGGATACGCAGTATTTT.

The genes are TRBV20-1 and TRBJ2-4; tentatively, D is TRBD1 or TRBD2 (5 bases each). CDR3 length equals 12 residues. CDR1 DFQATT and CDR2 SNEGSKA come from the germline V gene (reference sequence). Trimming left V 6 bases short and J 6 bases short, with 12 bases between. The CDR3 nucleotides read TGCAGTGCCAGGGAAAGCGGAAACATTCAGTACTTC. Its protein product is CSARESGNIQYF.

CDR3 region: CASSLLEDRVGELFF. CDR3 bases: TGTGCCAGCAGTTTATTAGAGGACAGGGTCGGGGAGCTGTTTTTT. The chain combines TRBV12-3 or TRBV12-4 with TRBJ2-2; 8 nucleotides agree with TRBD1. After removal of 2 bases from V and 7 bases from J, the junction contained 6 bases not matched to a gene. The CDR3 is 15 amino acids.

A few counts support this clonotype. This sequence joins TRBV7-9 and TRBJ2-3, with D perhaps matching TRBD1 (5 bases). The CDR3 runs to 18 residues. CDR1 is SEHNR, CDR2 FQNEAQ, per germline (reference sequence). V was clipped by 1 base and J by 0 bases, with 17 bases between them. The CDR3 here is CASSLGQNSISSTDTQYF. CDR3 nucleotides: TGTGCCAGCAGCTTAGGACAGAACTCTATTTCTAGCACAGATACGCAGTATTTT. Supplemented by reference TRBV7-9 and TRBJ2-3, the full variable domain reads DTGVSQNPRHKITKRGQNVTFRCDPISEHNRLYWYRQTLGQGPEFLTYFQNEAQLEKSRLLSDRFSAERPKGSFSTLEIQRTEQGDSAMYLCASSLGQNSISSTDTQYFGPGTRLTVL.

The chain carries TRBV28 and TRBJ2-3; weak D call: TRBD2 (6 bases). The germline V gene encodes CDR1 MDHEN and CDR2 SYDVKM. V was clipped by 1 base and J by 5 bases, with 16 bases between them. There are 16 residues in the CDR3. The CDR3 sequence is CASSLLSGPAEDTQYF. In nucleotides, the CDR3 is TGTGCCAGCAGTTTATTAAGCGGGCCCGCAGAAGATACGCAGTATTTT.

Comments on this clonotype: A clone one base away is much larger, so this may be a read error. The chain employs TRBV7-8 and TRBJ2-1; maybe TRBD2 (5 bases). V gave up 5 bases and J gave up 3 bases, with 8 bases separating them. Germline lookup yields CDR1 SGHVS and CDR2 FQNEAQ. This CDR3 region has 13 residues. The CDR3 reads CASSHGDYNEQFF. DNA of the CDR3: TGTGCCAGCAGCCACGGGGACTACAATGAGCAGTTCTTC.

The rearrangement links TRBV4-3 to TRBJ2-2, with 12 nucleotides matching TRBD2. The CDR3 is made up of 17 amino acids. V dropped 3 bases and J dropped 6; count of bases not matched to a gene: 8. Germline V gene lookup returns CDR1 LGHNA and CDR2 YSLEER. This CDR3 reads CASSHGLAGTGAGELFF. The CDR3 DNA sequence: TGCGCCAGCAGCCACGGACTAGCGGGGACTGGGGCCGGGGAGCTGTTTTTT.

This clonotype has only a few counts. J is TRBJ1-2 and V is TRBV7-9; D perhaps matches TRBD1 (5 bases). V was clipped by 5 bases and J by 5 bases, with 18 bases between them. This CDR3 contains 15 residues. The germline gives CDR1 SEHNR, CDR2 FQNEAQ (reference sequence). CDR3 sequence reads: CASSPQATNYYGYTF. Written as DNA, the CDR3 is TGTGCCAGCAGCCCACAGGCCACTAACTATTATGGCTACACCTTC.

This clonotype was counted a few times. The CDR3 sequence: CASSFGVRLGQGAITAFF. CDR3 sequence (DNA): TGCGCCAGCAGCTTCGGGGTACGTTTGGGACAGGGGGCAATAACGGCTTTCTTT. This rearrangement joins TRBV5-1 to TRBJ1-1; TRBD1 aligns across 12 bases. V dropped 2 bases and J dropped 11; count of bases not matched to a gene: 19. Germline CDR1 reads SGHRS; CDR2 reads YFSETQ. This CDR3 comprises 18 residues. Filled out from reference TRBV5-1 and TRBJ1-1, the complete variable domain reads KAGVTQTPRYLIKTRGQQVTLSCSPISGHRSVSWYQQTPGQGLQFLFEYFSETQRNKGNFPGRFSGRQFSNSRSEMNVSTLELGDSALYLCASSFGVRLGQGAITAFFGQGTRLTVV.

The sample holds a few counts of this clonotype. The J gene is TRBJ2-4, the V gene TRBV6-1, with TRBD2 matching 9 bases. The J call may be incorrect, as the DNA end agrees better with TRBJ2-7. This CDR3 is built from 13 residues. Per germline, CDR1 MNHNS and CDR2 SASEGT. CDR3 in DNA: TGTGCCAGCAGTACTAGCGGGTACTACGAGCAGTACTTC. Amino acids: CASSTSGYYEQYF.

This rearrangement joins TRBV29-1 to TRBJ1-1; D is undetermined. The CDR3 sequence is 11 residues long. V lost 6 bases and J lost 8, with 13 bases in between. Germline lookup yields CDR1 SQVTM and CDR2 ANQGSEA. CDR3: CSVSRQAEAFF. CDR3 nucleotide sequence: TGCAGCGTCAGCAGGCAAGCGGAAGCTTTCTTT. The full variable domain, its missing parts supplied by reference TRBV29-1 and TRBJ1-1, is SAVISQKPSRDICQRGTSLTIQCQVDSQVTMMFWYRQQPGQSLTLIATANQGSEATYESGFVIDKFPISRPNLTFSTLTVSNMSPEDSSIYLCSVSRQAEAFFGQGTRLTVV.

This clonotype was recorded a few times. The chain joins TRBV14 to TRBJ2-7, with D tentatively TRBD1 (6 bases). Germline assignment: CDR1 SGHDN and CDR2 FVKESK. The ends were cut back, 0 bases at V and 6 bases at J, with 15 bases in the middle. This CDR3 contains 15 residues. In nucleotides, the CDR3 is TGTGCCAGCAGCCAAGAGGGCAGGGGTGTGCGCGAGCAGTACTTC. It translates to CASSQEGRGVREQYF. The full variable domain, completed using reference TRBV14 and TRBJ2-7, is EAGVTQFPSHSVIEKGQTVTLRCDPISGHDNLYWYRRVMGKEIKFLLHFVKESKQDESGMPNNRFLAERTGGTYSTLKVQPAELEDSGVYFCASSQEGRGVREQYFGPGTRLTVT.

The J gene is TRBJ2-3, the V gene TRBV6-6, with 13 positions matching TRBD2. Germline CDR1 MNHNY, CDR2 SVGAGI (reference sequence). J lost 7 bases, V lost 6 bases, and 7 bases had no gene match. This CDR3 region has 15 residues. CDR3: CASRTLAGGRNTQYF. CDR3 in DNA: TGTGCCAGCAGGACACTAGCGGGGGGGCGAAATACGCAGTATTTT.

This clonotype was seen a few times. The CDR3 reads CASSPPRTGAGNIQYF. CDR3 DNA sequence: TGTGCCAGCAGCCCCCCACGGACGGGGGCTGGAAACATTCAGTACTTC. The chain carries TRBV7-8 and TRBJ2-4; tentatively, D is TRBD1 or TRBD2 (6 bases each). Per germline, CDR1 SGHVS and CDR2 FQNEAQ. The V end lost 5 bases, the J end lost 6 bases, and 20 bases lay between the germline ends. The CDR3 sequence is 16 residues long.

The chain's CDR3 is CASSPGTYGQYF. In nucleotides, the CDR3 is TGTGCCAGCAGCCCGGGGACTTACGGGCAGTATTTT. The chain uses TRBV11-2 and TRBJ2-3; D is perhaps TRBD2 (6 bases). The CDR3 contains 12 residues. Germline CDR1 is SGHAT and CDR2 is FQNNGV. Deletions cut 5 bases from V and 11 bases from J, with 14 bases between.

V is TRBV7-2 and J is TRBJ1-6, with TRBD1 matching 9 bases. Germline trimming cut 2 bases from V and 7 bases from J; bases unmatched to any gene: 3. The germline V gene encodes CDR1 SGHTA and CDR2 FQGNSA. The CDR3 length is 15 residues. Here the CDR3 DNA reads TGTGCCAGCAGCTTAAGTGGACAGGGGAATTCACCCCTCCACTTT. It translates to CASSLSGQGNSPLHF.

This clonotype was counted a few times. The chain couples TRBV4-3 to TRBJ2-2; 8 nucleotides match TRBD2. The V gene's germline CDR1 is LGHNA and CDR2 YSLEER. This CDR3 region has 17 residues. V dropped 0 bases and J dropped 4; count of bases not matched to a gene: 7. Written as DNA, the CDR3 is TGCGCCAGCAGCCAAGAGATATTAGCGGGACCCACCGGGGAGCTGTTTTTT. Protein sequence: CASSQEILAGPTGELFF.

The CDR3 spells CASNPRDSHNEQFF. CDR3 coding DNA: TGTGCCAGCAACCCTCGGGACAGCCACAATGAGCAGTTCTTC. This chain connects TRBV9 to TRBJ2-1, with TRBD1 matching over 7 bases. V dropped 6 bases and J dropped 5; count of bases not matched to a gene: 8. CDR3 length: 14 residues. Germline lookup yields CDR1 SGDLS and CDR2 YYNGEE.

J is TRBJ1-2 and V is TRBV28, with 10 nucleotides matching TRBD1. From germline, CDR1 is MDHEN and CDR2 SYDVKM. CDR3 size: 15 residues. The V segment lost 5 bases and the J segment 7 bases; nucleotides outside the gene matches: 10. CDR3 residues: CASSRQGALAGGYTF. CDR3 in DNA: TGTGCCAGCAGTAGACAGGGGGCGCTGGCTGGTGGCTACACCTTC.

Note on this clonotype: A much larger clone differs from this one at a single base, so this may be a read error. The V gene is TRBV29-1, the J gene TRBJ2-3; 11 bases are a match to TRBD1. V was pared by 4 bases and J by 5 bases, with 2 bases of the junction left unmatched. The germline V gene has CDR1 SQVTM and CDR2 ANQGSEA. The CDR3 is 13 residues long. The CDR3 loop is CSVVGTGGDTQYF. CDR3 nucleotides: TGCAGCGTTGTTGGGACAGGGGGAGATACGCAGTATTTT.

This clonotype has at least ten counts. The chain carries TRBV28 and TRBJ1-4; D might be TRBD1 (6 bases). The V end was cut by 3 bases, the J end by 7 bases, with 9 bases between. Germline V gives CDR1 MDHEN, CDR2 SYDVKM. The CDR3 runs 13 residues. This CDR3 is CASSFSGAEKLFF. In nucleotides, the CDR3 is TGTGCCAGCAGTTTTTCAGGGGCTGAAAAACTGTTTTTT.

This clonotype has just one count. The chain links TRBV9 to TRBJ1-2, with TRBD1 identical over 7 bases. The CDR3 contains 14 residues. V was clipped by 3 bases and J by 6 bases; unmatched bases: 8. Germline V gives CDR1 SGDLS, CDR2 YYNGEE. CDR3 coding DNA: TGTGCCAGCAGCGCAGCAGGGGGGCCTGATGGCTACACCTTC. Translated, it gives CASSAAGGPDGYTF.

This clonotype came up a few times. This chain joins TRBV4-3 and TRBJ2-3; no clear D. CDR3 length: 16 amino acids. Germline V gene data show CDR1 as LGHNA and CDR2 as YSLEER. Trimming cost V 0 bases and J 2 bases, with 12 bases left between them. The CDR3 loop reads CASSQDHKLFTDTQYF. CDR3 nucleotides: TGCGCCAGCAGCCAAGACCATAAACTGTTCACAGATACGCAGTATTTT.

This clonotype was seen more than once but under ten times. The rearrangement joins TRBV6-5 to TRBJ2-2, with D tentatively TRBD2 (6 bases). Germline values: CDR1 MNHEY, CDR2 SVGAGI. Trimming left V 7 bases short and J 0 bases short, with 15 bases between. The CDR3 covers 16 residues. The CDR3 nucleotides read TGTGCCAGCACTAGCGAAGACGCCGCGAACACCGGGGAGCTGTTTTTT. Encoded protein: CASTSEDAANTGELFF.

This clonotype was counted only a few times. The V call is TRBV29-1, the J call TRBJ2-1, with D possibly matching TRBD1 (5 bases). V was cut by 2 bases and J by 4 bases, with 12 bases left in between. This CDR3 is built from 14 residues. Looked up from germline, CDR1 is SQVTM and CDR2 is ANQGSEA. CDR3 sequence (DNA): TGCAGCGTTGAAATAGGGGTCGGGTACAATGAGCAGTTCTTC. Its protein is CSVEIGVGYNEQFF.